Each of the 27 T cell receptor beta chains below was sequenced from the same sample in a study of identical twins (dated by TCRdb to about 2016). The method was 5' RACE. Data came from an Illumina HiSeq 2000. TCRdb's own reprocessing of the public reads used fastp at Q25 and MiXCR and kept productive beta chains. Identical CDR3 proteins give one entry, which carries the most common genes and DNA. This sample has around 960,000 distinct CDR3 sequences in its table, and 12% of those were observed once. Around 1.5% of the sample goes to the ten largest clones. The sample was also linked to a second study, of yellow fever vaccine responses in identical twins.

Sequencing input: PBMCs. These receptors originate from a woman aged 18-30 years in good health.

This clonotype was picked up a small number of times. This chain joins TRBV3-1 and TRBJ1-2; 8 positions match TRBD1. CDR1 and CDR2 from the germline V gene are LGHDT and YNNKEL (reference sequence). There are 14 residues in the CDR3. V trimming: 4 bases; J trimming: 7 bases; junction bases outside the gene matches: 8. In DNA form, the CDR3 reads TGTGCCAGCAGCCCCCTCGACAGGGGCGGTGGCTACACCTTC. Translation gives CASSPLDRGGGYTF. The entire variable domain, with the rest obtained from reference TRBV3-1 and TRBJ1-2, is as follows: DTAVSQTPKYLVTQMGNDKSIKCEQNLGHDTMYWYKQDSKKFLKIMFSYNNKELIINETVPNRFSPKSPDKAHLNLHINSLELGDSAVYFCASSPLDRGGGYTFGSGTRLTVV.

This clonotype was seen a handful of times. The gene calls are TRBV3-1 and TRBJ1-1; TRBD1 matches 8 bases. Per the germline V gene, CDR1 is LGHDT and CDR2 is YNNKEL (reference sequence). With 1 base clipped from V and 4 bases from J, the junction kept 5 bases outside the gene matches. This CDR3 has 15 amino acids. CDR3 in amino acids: CASSQGTGLRTEAFF. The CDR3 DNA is TGTGCCAGCAGCCAAGGGACAGGGTTACGCACTGAAGCTTTCTTT.

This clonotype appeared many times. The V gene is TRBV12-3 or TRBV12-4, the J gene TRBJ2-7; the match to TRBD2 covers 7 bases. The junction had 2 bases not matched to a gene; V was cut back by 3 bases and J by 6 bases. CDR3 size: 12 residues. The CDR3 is CASSFWGGEQYF. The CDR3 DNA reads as TGTGCCAGCAGTTTTTGGGGGGGCGAGCAGTACTTC.

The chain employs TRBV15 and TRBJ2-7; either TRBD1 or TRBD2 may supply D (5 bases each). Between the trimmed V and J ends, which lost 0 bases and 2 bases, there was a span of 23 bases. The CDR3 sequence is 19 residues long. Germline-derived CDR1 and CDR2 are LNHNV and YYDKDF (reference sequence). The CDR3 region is CATSRDPAGTPPNTYEQYF. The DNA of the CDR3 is TGTGCCACCAGCAGAGATCCCGCCGGGACCCCCCCAAACACCTACGAGCAGTACTTC.

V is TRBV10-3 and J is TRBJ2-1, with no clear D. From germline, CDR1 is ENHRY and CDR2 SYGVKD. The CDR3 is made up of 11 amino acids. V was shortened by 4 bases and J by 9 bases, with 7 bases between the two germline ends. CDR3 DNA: TGTGCCATCAGTGGGGTATCTGAGCAGTTCTTC. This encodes CAISGVSEQFF.

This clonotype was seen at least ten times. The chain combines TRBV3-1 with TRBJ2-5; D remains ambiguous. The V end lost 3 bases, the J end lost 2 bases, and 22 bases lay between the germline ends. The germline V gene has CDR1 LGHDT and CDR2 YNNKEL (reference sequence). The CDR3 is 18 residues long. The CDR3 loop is CASSQDLLQPTEQETQYF. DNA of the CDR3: TGTGCCAGCAGCCAGGACCTTTTACAACCAACTGAACAAGAGACCCAGTACTTC.

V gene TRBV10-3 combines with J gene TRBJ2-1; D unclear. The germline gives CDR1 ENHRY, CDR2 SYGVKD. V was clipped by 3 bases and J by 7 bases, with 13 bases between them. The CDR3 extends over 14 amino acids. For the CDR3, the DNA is TGTGCCATCAGTGAAGGCCTCACGGAGAATGAGCAGTTCTTC. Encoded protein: CAISEGLTENEQFF.

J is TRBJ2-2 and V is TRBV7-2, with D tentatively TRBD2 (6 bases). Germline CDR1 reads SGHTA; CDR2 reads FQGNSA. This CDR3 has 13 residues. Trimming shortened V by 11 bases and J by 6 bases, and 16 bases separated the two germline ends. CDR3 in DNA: TGTGCCGGCTGGGGGGTCCGATCCGGGGAGCTGTTTTTT. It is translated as CAGWGVRSGELFF. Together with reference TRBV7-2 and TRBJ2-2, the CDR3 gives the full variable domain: GAGVSQSPSNKVTEKGKDVELRCDPISGHTALYWYRQSLGQGLEFLIYFQGNSAPDKSGLPSDRFSAERTGGSVSTLTIQRTQQEDSAVYLCAGWGVRSGELFFGEGSRLTVL.

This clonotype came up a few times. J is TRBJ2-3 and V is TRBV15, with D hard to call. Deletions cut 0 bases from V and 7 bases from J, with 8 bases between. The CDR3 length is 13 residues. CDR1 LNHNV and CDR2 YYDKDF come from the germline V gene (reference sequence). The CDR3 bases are TGTGCCACCAGCAGAGATCGTCTCAATACGCAGTATTTT. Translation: CATSRDRLNTQYF.

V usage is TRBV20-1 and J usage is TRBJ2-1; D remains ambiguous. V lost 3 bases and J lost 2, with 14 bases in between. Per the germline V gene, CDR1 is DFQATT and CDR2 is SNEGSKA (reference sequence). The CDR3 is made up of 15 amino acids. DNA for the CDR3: TGCAGTGCTAGTATGCCGCGAGGAACCTACAATGAGCAGTTCTTC. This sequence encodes CSASMPRGTYNEQFF.

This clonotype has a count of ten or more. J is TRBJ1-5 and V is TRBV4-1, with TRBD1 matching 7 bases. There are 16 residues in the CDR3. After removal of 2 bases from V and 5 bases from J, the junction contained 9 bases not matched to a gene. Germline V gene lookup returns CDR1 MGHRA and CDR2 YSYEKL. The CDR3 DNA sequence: TGCGCCAGCAGCCAACCTCGACAGGGTCTTCATCAGCCCCAGCATTTT. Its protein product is CASSQPRQGLHQPQHF.

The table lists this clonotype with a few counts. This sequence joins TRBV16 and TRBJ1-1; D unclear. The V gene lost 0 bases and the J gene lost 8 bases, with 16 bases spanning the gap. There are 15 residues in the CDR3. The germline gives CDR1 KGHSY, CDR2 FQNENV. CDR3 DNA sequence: TGTGCCAGCAGCCAATCCCATTCTTACCTTTCCGAAGCTTTCTTT. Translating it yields CASSQSHSYLSEAFF.

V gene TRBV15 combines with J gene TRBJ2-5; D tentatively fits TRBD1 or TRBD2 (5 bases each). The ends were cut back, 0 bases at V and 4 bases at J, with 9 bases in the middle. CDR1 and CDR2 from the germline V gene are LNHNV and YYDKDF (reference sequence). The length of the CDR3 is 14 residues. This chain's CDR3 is CATSRDRGSETQYF. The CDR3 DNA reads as TGTGCCACCAGCAGAGACCGGGGCTCAGAGACCCAGTACTTC.

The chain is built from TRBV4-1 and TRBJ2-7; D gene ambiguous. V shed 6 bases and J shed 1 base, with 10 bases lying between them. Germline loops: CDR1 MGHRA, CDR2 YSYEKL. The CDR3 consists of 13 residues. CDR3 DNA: TGCGCCAGCAGGGGGTCCGGGTCCTACGAGCAGTACTTC. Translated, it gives CASRGSGSYEQYF.

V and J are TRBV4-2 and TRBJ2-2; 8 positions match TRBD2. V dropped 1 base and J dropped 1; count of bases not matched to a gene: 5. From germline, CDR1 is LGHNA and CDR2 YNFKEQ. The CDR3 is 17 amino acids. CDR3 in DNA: TGTGCCAGCAGCCAAGTCGTGGCGGGGGGGAACACCGGGGAGCTGTTTTTT. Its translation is CASSQVVAGGNTGELFF.

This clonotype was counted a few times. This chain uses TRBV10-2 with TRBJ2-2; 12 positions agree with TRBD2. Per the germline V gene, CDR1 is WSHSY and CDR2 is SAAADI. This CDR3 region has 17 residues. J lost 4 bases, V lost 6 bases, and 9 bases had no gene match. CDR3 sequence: CASRPLAGGPSTGELFF. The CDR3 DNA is TGCGCCAGCAGACCTCTAGCGGGGGGGCCTAGCACCGGGGAGCTGTTTTTT.

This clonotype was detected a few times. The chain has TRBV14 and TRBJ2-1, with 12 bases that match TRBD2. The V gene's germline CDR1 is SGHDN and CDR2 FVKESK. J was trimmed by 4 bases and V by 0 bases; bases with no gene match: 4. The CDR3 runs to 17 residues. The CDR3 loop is CASSQEGTSGLYNEQFF. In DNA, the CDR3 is TGTGCCAGCAGCCAAGAGGGGACTAGCGGGCTTTACAATGAGCAGTTCTTC.

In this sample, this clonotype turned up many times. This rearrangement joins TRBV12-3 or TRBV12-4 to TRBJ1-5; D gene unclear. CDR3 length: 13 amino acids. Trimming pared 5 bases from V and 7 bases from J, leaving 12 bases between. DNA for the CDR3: TGTGCCAGCAGTACGGTGGCGGGACAGCCCCAGCATTTT. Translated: CASSTVAGQPQHF.

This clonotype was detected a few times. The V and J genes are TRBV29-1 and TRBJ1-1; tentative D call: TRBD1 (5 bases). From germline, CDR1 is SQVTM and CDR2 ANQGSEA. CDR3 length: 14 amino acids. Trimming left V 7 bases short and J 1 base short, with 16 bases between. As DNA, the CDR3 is TGCAGCGGCCACGGGGGGACGGCGAACACTGAAGCTTTCTTT. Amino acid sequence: CSGHGGTANTEAFF.

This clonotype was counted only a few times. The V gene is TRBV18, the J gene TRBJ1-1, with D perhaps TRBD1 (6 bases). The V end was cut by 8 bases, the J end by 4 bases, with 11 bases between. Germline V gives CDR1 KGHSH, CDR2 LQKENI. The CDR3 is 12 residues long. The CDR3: CASLGGGTEAFF. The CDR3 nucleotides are TGTGCCAGCCTGGGAGGGGGCACTGAAGCTTTCTTT.

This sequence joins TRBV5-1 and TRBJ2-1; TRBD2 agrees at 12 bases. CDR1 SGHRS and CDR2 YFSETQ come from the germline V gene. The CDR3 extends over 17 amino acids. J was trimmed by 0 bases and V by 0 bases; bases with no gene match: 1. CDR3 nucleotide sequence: TGCGCCAGCAGCTTGGGGACTAGCGGGATCTCCTACAATGAGCAGTTCTTC. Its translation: CASSLGTSGISYNEQFF.

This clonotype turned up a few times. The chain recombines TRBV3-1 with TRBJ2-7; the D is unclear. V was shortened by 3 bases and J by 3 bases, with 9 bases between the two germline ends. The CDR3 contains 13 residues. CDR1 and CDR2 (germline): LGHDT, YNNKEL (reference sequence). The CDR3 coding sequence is TGTGCCAGCAGCCATGGAACGGACTACGAGCAGTACTTC. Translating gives CASSHGTDYEQYF.

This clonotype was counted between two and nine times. CDR3 amino acids: CASSLARTRGPYNEQFF. The CDR3 region has the DNA TGTGCCAGCAGCTTAGCGAGGACTAGAGGCCCCTACAATGAGCAGTTCTTC. This rearrangement joins TRBV7-2 to TRBJ2-1, with TRBD2 identical over 7 bases. J lost 2 bases, V lost 0 bases, and 7 bases had no gene match. This CDR3 comprises 17 residues. CDR1 and CDR2 from the germline V gene are SGHTA and FQGNSA.

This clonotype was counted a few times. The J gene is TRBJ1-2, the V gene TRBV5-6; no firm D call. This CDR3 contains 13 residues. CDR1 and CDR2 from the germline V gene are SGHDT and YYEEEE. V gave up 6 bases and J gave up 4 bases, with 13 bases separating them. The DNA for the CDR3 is TGTGCCAGCAAAAACGGGTGGGCCTATGGCTACACCTTC. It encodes CASKNGWAYGYTF.

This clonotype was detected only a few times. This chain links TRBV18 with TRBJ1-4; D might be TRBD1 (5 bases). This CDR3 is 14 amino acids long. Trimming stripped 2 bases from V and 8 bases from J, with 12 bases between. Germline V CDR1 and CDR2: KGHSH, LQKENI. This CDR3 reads CASSPGGAGEKLFF. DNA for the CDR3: TGTGCCAGCTCACCAGGGGGTGCGGGAGAAAAACTGTTTTTT.

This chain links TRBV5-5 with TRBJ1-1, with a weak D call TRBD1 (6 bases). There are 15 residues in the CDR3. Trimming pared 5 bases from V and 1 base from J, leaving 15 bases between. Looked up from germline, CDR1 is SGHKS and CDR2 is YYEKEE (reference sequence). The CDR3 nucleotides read TGTGCCAGCAGAGAGGCGGGGGCCGGGAACACTGAAGCTTTCTTT. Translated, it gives CASREAGAGNTEAFF.

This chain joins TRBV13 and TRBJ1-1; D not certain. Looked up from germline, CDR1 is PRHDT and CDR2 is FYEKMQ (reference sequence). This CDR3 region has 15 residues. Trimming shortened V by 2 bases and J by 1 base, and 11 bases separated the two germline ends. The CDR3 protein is CASSLRFPRNTEAFF. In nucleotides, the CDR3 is TGTGCCAGCAGCTTAAGATTCCCCAGGAACACTGAAGCTTTCTTT.